Listed below are T cell receptor beta chains from one sample, sequenced in a study of blood T cell repertoires in COVID-19. Produced via immunoSEQ multiplex PCR; TCRdb's table is partial and in-frame only. The data contain approximately 270,000 clones, approximately 84% of them singletons. Sample: PBMCs or T cells enriched from blood (not recorded which). The origin of the receptors is a middle-aged man who had recovered from COVID-19. Each CDR3 is given with its conserved first and last residue. Fields, in order: V gene, J gene, D gene, CDR3 length, clone size, CDR3 DNA, CDR3 protein. D genes are given only for firm matches. The listing skips clone size in some rows; elsewhere it reads once, few, many or a size class.

TRBV9	TRBJ1-6	-	15	-	TGTGCCAGCAGCGTAGCGCCAGACTATAATTCACCCCTCCACTTT	CASSVAPDYNSPLHF
TRBV18	TRBJ2-3	TRBD1	15	-	TGTGCCAGCTCTCGCCCGGGACAGTACACAGATACGCAGTATTTT	CASSRPGQYTDTQYF
TRBV4-2	TRBJ1-6	-	16	few	TGTGCCAGCAGCCAAACACAGGTCTCCTATAATTCACCCCTCCACTTT	CASSQTQVSYNSPLHF
TRBV6-2/TRBV6-3	TRBJ2-1	TRBD2	17	-	TGTGCCAGCAGTTACCCCTCACTAGCGGGAGGGCCTAATGAGCAGTTCTTC	CASSYPSLAGGPNEQFF
TRBV12-2	TRBJ2-2	-	16	-	TGTGCAAGTCGCTTAGAGCGGGGGGGCCAAAACGGGGAGCTGTTTTTT	CASRLERGGQNGELFF
TRBV6-4	TRBJ1-6	TRBD1	15	once	TGTGCCAGCAGTGAGTTTGGGACAGGGAATTCACCCCTCCACTTT	CASSEFGTGNSPLHF
TRBV2	TRBJ2-5	TRBD1	15	-	TGTGCCAGCAGTGAAATCCAGGGGGCCAGGGAGACCCAGTACTTC	CASSEIQGARETQYF
TRBV19	TRBJ2-7	-	14	-	TGTGCCAGTAGTACCCAGGAAGGAAGCTACGAGCAGTACTTC	CASSTQEGSYEQYF
TRBV5-6	TRBJ1-6	-	14	many	TGTGCCAGCAGCTTAGGGCGCCAGGGTTTACCCCTCCACTTT	CASSLGRQGLPLHF
TRBV5-1	TRBJ2-7	TRBD1	14	-	TGCGCCAGCAGCTCGGGACAGGAACTCTACGAGCAGTACTTC	CASSSGQELYEQYF
TRBV10-3	TRBJ2-7	-	15	-	TGTGCCATCAGTGAGGGGGGCTCTAGCTCCTACGAGCAGTACTTC	CAISEGGSSSYEQYF
TRBV6-5	TRBJ2-7	TRBD2	13	-	TGTGCCAGCAGGATTAGCGGGGTGGCGGTTCTGTACTTC	CASRISGVAVLYF
TRBV7-8	TRBJ1-2	TRBD1	15	-	TGTGCCAGCAGCTTAGAACCGGACAGGATTTATGGCTACACCTTC	CASSLEPDRIYGYTF
TRBV5-5	TRBJ1-2	TRBD1	17	-	TGTGCCAGCAGCCTAACAGGGGAGGCGGTGGGGTTTGCTGGCTACACCTTC	CASSLTGEAVGFAGYTF
TRBV10-3	TRBJ2-7	TRBD1	14	-	TGTGCCAGCCTCTCCGGGACAGGGGACTACGAGCAGTACTTC	CASLSGTGDYEQYF
TRBV30	TRBJ2-5	-	11	-	TGTGCCTGGAAACTTCGAGAGACCCAGTACTTC	CAWKLRETQYF
TRBV3-1/TRBV3-2	TRBJ2-2	-	13	-	TGTGCCAGCAGCCAAAGTGCTAGCGGGGAGCTGTTTTTT	CASSQSASGELFF
TRBV5-6	TRBJ1-4	-	15	-	TGTGCCAGCAGCTTGGCCCTACAGGGAGGGGAAAAACTGTTTTTT	CASSLALQGGEKLFF
TRBV19	TRBJ1-1	TRBD1	16	-	TGTGCCAGTAGTATCGGACAGGGGGCTGGGAACACTGAAGCTTTCTTT	CASSIGQGAGNTEAFF
TRBV4-1	TRBJ2-7	TRBD1	14	-	TGCGCCAGCAGCCCACAGGGGAACACCTACGAGCAGTACTTC	CASSPQGNTYEQYF
TRBV7-9	TRBJ1-2	-	15	-	TGTGCCAGCAGCTTAGTTTCAGGGGCTGAAGCTGGCTACACCTTC	CASSLVSGAEAGYTF
TRBV14	TRBJ2-1	TRBD2	16	-	TGTGCCAGCAGCCAATCCGAGACTAGCCGTCTCTGGGAGCAGTTCTTC	CASSQSETSRLWEQFF
TRBV7-6	TRBJ1-1	-	13	-	TGTGCCAGCACCCTCGCGAGAGACACTGAAGCTTTCTTT	CASTLARDTEAFF
TRBV12-3/TRBV12-4	TRBJ1-1	-	13	-	TGTGCCAGCACCCAGCGTGAGAACACTGAAGCTTTCTTT	CASTQRENTEAFF
TRBV25-1	TRBJ1-6	TRBD1	15	-	TGTGCCAGCAGGACAGGGGATTCCTATAATTCACCCCTCCACTTT	CASRTGDSYNSPLHF
TRBV24-1	TRBJ2-1	TRBD2	13	-	TGTGCCACCAAGCAAGCGGGAGACAATGAGCAGTTCTTC	CATKQAGDNEQFF
TRBV7-9	TRBJ2-1	TRBD2	16	-	TGTGCCAGCAGCTCGGGACTAGCGGGAGTCTACAATGAGCAGTTCTTC	CASSSGLAGVYNEQFF